Each of the 9 T cell receptor beta chains below was sequenced from the same sample in a study of T cell responses to AZD1222 COVID-19 vaccine. Clones were sequenced by immunoSEQ multiplex PCR, and TCRdb holds only the in-frame ones, with some missing. Of 100,000 to 150,000 clones listed, 80% to 90% were seen once; the top ten hold 4.5% to 6%. This sample comprised peripheral blood, obtained on day 0 of AZD1222 vaccination. These receptors originate from an adult in good health.

This sequence joins TRBV6-2 or TRBV6-3 and TRBJ2-3, with 14 bases aligning to TRBD2. Losses at the gene ends were 2 bases for V and 2 bases for J; bases not matched to a gene: 6. Germline CDR1 MNHEY, CDR2 SVGEGT. CDR3 length: 18 residues. The CDR3 bases are TGTGCCAGCAGTTACCCTACGGGACTAGCGGGGGCCACAGATACGCAGTATTTT. This translates into CASSYPTGLAGATDTQYF.

The chain joins TRBV6-1 to TRBJ1-2; D remains unclear. CDR1 and CDR2 from the germline V gene are MNHNS and SASEGT. The germline V and J ends were trimmed by 1 base and 0 bases, with 6 bases remaining between them. This CDR3 comprises 14 residues. The CDR3 coding sequence is TGTGCCAGCAGTGAAGGAGGAGCTAACTATGGCTACACCTTC. This encodes CASSEGGANYGYTF.

This chain joins TRBV6-5 and TRBJ1-2, with 10 bases identical to TRBD1. Looked up from germline, CDR1 is MNHEY and CDR2 is SVGAGI. The CDR3 has 14 residues. Trimming at V came to 7 bases and at J to 4 bases, leaving 6 bases not matched to a gene. CDR3 amino acids: CASTRTGGVYGYTF. CDR3 in DNA: TGTGCCAGCACCCGGACAGGGGGGGTCTATGGCTACACCTTC.

The J gene is TRBJ1-5, the V gene TRBV20-1; no reliable D call. Germline V gene sequence: CDR1 DFQATT, CDR2 SNEGSKA (reference sequence). Trimming cost V 3 bases and J 0 bases, with 9 bases left between them. This CDR3 spans 14 amino acids. CDR3 region: CSASRRLSNQPQHF. In nucleotides, the CDR3 is TGCAGTGCTAGTAGGCGCCTTAGCAATCAGCCCCAGCATTTT.

The chain couples TRBV5-4 to TRBJ2-1; D unclear. Trimming left V 4 bases short and J 8 bases short, with 19 bases between. The CDR3 extends over 15 amino acids. CDR1 is SGHNT and CDR2 is YYREEE in the germline V gene (reference sequence). CDR3 nucleotide sequence: TGTGCCAGCAGCACAAAAACTCGGGCAAACGATGAGCAGTTCTTC. This sequence encodes CASSTKTRANDEQFF. The full variable domain, with the rest looked up from reference TRBV5-4 and TRBJ2-1, is ETGVTQSPTHLIKTRGQQVTLRCSSQSGHNTVSWYQQALGQGPQFIFQYYREEENGRGNFPPRFSGLQFPNYSSELNVNALELDDSALYLCASSTKTRANDEQFFGPGTRLTVL.

The rearrangement links TRBV7-9 to TRBJ2-6; D gene uncertain. This CDR3 is 14 amino acids long. V was trimmed by 6 bases and J by 0 bases, leaving 6 bases between them. The germline V gene encodes CDR1 SEHNR and CDR2 FQNEAQ (reference sequence). The DNA of the CDR3 is TGTGCCAGCAGGTTGGGCTCTGGGGCCAACGTCCTGACTTTC. It specifies CASRLGSGANVLTF. Full variable domain (rest looked up from reference TRBV7-9 and TRBJ2-6): DTGVSQNPRHKITKRGQNVTFRCDPISEHNRLYWYRQTLGQGPEFLTYFQNEAQLEKSRLLSDRFSAERPKGSFSTLEIQRTEQGDSAMYLCASRLGSGANVLTFGAGSRLTVL.

The J gene is TRBJ2-7, the V gene TRBV5-1; 10 nucleotides align to TRBD1. This CDR3 is 14 amino acids long. V gave up 4 bases and J gave up 6 bases; unmatched junction bases: 7. Germline lookup yields CDR1 SGHRS and CDR2 YFSETQ. The DNA of the CDR3 is TGCGCCAGCAGCCCCGGACAGGGGGAGGGCGAGCAGTACTTC. Protein: CASSPGQGEGEQYF. The complete variable domain, with remaining parts taken from reference TRBV5-1 and TRBJ2-7, reads KAGVTQTPRYLIKTRGQQVTLSCSPISGHRSVSWYQQTPGQGLQFLFEYFSETQRNKGNFPGRFSGRQFSNSRSEMNVSTLELGDSALYLCASSPGQGEGEQYFGPGTRLTVT.

The rearrangement uses TRBV5-6 and TRBJ1-1; D unresolved. V lost 3 bases and J lost 3, with 9 bases in between. This CDR3 region has 13 residues. Germline V lookup: CDR1 SGHDT, CDR2 YYEEEE. This chain's CDR3 is CASSYGLDTEAFF. The DNA of the CDR3 is TGTGCCAGCAGCTATGGGTTGGACACTGAAGCTTTCTTT.

The chain joins TRBV11-2 to TRBJ1-4; D unresolved. The germline V gene has CDR1 SGHAT and CDR2 FQNNGV. The CDR3 consists of 14 residues. The germline V and J ends were trimmed by 0 bases and 7 bases, with 9 bases remaining between them. This CDR3 is CASSLDMVIEKLFF. The CDR3 DNA is TGTGCCAGCAGCTTAGACATGGTAATTGAAAAACTGTTTTTT.